Shown below are 27 T cell receptor beta chains from a single sample sequenced in a study of Graves' ophthalmopathy and Graves' hyperthyroidism. Amplification targeted the TCR beta CDR3 regions, with RNA transcripts as the source material. An opening RT-PCR round employed HTBI primers and preceded a second-round multiplex PCR. TCRdb itself ran the multiplex PCR reads through MiXCR, one entry per CDR3 protein. The table records some 1.1 million distinct CDR3 sequences, 35% to 45% of them present only once. The sequenced sample was peripheral blood or thyroid tissue (not recorded which). Receptors were obtained from an adult man with Graves' hyperthyroidism.

V usage is TRBV7-2 and J usage is TRBJ1-3; possibly TRBD1 for D (5 bases). Trimming pared 0 bases from V and 8 bases from J, leaving 17 bases between. The CDR3 covers 16 residues. The germline V gene has CDR1 SGHTA and CDR2 FQGNSA. DNA of the CDR3: TGTGCCAGCAGCTTAGCGGGGGTAAACTATGGCTACACCATATATTTT. Its translation is CASSLAGVNYGYTIYF.

This clonotype has at least ten counts. The CDR3 protein is CASSLLRQPNTEAFF. The CDR3 DNA follows: TGCGCCAGCAGCCTGCTTCGACAGCCGAACACTGAAGCTTTCTTT. The rearrangement uses TRBV5-1 and TRBJ1-1, with D possibly being TRBD1 (5 bases). CDR1 is SGHRS and CDR2 is YFSETQ in the germline V gene. The CDR3 covers 15 residues. V was shortened by 4 bases and J by 1 base, with 14 bases between the two germline ends.

This clonotype was observed at least ten times. The chain has TRBV11-2 and TRBJ1-1; the D is unclear. This CDR3 comprises 13 residues. CDR1 SGHAT and CDR2 FQNNGV come from the germline V gene. The germline V and J ends were trimmed by 0 bases and 0 bases, with 2 bases remaining between them. This CDR3 is CASSLELNTEAFF. CDR3 bases: TGTGCCAGCAGCTTAGAGCTGAACACTGAAGCTTTCTTT. Together with reference TRBV11-2 and TRBJ1-1, the CDR3 gives the full variable domain: EAGVAQSPRYKIIEKRQSVAFWCNPISGHATLYWYQQILGQGPKLLIQFQNNGVVDDSQLPKDRFSAERLKGVDSTLKIQPAKLEDSAVYLCASSLELNTEAFFGQGTRLTVV.

The chain joins TRBV7-2 to TRBJ1-3; D is unclear. V lost 1 base to trimming and J lost 4 bases, with 11 bases between them. Germline V gives CDR1 SGHTA, CDR2 FQGNSA. This CDR3 comprises 15 residues. CDR3: CASSLVPRPGNTIYF. DNA for the CDR3: TGTGCCAGCAGCTTAGTCCCACGACCCGGAAACACCATATATTTT.

On this clonotype: Since a much larger clone is just one base distant, this may be a read error. The CDR3 nucleotides are TGTGCCAGCAGCTTAGAGGCCGGAGGGGGTTTGGAGACCCAGTACTTC. As protein: CASSLEAGGGLETQYF. V is TRBV11-2 and J is TRBJ2-5; D is possibly TRBD1 or TRBD2 (6 bases each). The CDR3 length is 16 residues. Looked up from germline, CDR1 is SGHAT and CDR2 is FQNNGV. V lost 0 bases and J lost 5, with 16 bases in between.

This clonotype was recorded once. A much larger clone lies a single base off, so this may be a read error. V and J are TRBV20-1 and TRBJ2-7, with D unclear. Germline CDR1 reads DFQATT; CDR2 reads SNEGSKA (reference sequence). The CDR3 extends over 13 amino acids. The CDR3 loop reads CSAAPWSSYEHYF. CDR3 bases: TGCAGTGCCGCCCCCTGGAGCTCCTACGAGCACTACTTC.

This clonotype was observed many times. The V gene is TRBV7-9, the J gene TRBJ2-6; D remains unclear. Germline V gene sequence: CDR1 SEHNR, CDR2 FQNEAQ (reference sequence). Trimming pared 4 bases from V and 1 base from J, leaving 11 bases between. The CDR3 totals 16 residues. CDR3 in amino acids: CASSSSVGSGANVLTF. In DNA form, the CDR3 reads TGTGCCAGCAGCTCATCCGTAGGATCTGGGGCCAACGTCCTGACTTTC.

The rearrangement uses TRBV10-2 and TRBJ1-3; D is ambiguous. Germline CDR1 WSHSY, CDR2 SAAADI. With 0 bases removed from V and 10 bases from J, the gap between germline ends came to 4 bases. CDR3 length equals 11 residues. The CDR3 DNA reads as TGCGCCAGCAGTGAGTCGGAGACCATATATTTT. Translated: CASSESETIYF.

This clonotype appeared many times. The chain links TRBV29-1 to TRBJ1-3; tentatively, D is TRBD1 (5 bases). The CDR3 runs 14 residues. V lost 5 bases, J lost 4 bases, and 15 bases lay in between. The germline CDR1 and CDR2 sequences are SQVTM and ANQGSEA. The CDR3 here is CSVLGADLGNTIYF. The CDR3 DNA follows: TGCAGCGTTTTAGGGGCTGACTTGGGAAACACCATATATTTT.

There are a few counts of this clonotype. The V gene is TRBV5-1, the J gene TRBJ1-2, with D hard to call. Germline CDR1 SGHRS, CDR2 YFSETQ. CDR3 size: 14 residues. Trimming stripped 1 base from V and 4 bases from J, with 11 bases between. CDR3 loop: CASSLSGSSYGYTF. Written as DNA, the CDR3 is TGCGCCAGCAGCTTGAGCGGGAGTAGCTATGGCTACACCTTC.

The chain recombines TRBV7-2 with TRBJ2-7; D is ambiguous. This CDR3 has 14 amino acids. The V and J ends lost 2 bases and 5 bases respectively, with 13 bases between them. CDR1 is SGHTA, CDR2 FQGNSA, per germline. In DNA, the CDR3 is TGTGCCAGCAGCTTAATCCCACCAAAGAACGAGCAGTACTTC. It encodes CASSLIPPKNEQYF.

This clonotype was counted many times. The chain links TRBV5-1 to TRBJ2-7; D is undetermined. V was cut by 3 bases and J by 5 bases, with 15 bases left in between. The CDR3 is made up of 14 amino acids. Germline V gives CDR1 SGHRS, CDR2 YFSETQ. The chain's CDR3 is CASSYGSGLDEQYF. DNA for the CDR3: TGCGCCAGCAGCTACGGATCCGGGTTGGACGAGCAGTACTTC.

The V and J genes are TRBV7-8 and TRBJ2-7; D not certain. The germline V gene encodes CDR1 SGHVS and CDR2 FQNEAQ. The CDR3 runs 15 residues. Trimming removed 1 base from V and 6 bases from J, with 16 bases in between. CDR3 in DNA: TGTGCCAGCAGCTTAGTTAAGGAAGCACCCTTCGAGCAGTACTTC. Its translation is CASSLVKEAPFEQYF.

The V call is TRBV20-1, the J call TRBJ1-3, with 8 bases identical to TRBD1. After removal of 5 bases from V and 2 bases from J, the junction contained 2 bases not matched to a gene. Germline lookup yields CDR1 DFQATT and CDR2 SNEGSKA (reference sequence). The CDR3 is 13 residues long. The CDR3 coding sequence is TGCAGTGCTGAGGACAGGGCTGGAAACACCATATATTTT. Protein product: CSAEDRAGNTIYF.

As for this clonotype: The junction does not match germline at one end; this may be a read error. The V and J genes are TRBV9 and TRBJ1-1; the D gene is possibly TRBD1 (6 bases). There are 15 residues in the CDR3. Germline loops: CDR1 SGDLS, CDR2 YYNGEE. CDR3 sequence: CASSQDGKGDAESFF. The CDR3 DNA is TGTGCCAGCAGCCAAGACGGGAAGGGGGACGCTGAATCTTTCTTT.

This clonotype has ten or more counts. As DNA, the CDR3 is TGCGCCAGCAGCAAACCGGGCCCTGGGGACACTGAAGCTTTCTTT. Protein: CASSKPGPGDTEAFF. The chain has TRBV4-1 and TRBJ1-1; D unclear. V lost 5 bases, J lost 3 bases, and 16 bases lay in between. Germline CDR1 reads MGHRA; CDR2 reads YSYEKL. The CDR3 spans 15 residues.

This clonotype was seen at least ten times. CDR3 loop: CASSLGQFFGYTF. CDR3 DNA sequence: TGTGCCAGCAGCTTAGGACAGTTCTTCGGCTACACCTTC. The genes are TRBV7-2 and TRBJ1-2; D perhaps matches TRBD1 (5 bases). CDR3 length: 13 residues. Germline lookup yields CDR1 SGHTA and CDR2 FQGNSA. With 1 base removed from V and 8 bases from J, the gap between germline ends came to 11 bases.

This rearrangement joins TRBV9 to TRBJ1-6; 7 bases are a match to TRBD1. The CDR3 consists of 13 residues. Per the germline V gene, CDR1 is SGDLS and CDR2 is YYNGEE. Trimming took 4 bases from V and 13 from J; bases not matched to a gene: 8. Written as DNA, the CDR3 is TGTGCCAGCAGCCCCGGGACAGCGCCGCCCCTCCACTTT. Protein sequence: CASSPGTAPPLHF.

This clonotype was recorded a few times. The CDR3: CASSLQGSPTYEQYF. CDR3 sequence (DNA): TGTGCCAGCAGCTTGCAGGGTAGCCCTACCTACGAGCAGTACTTC. The chain carries TRBV12-3 or TRBV12-4 and TRBJ2-7, with a weak D call TRBD1 (5 bases). The V gene lost 6 bases and the J gene lost 2 bases, with 17 bases spanning the gap. The CDR3 runs to 15 residues.

This clonotype was detected many times. The chain joins TRBV7-9 to TRBJ2-5; possible D gene TRBD2, 6 bases. The V end was cut by 8 bases, the J end by 5 bases, with 18 bases between. The CDR3 runs 14 residues. The V gene's germline CDR1 is SEHNR and CDR2 FQNEAQ (reference sequence). The CDR3: CASGGEYPGETQYF. CDR3 nucleotide sequence: TGTGCCAGCGGAGGGGAGTACCCTGGGGAGACCCAGTACTTC.

This clonotype was observed once. The chain combines TRBV10-3 with TRBJ2-7; the match to TRBD2 covers 7 bases. The CDR3 is 14 residues long. Germline V gene sequence: CDR1 ENHRY, CDR2 SYGVKD. V lost 3 bases to trimming and J lost 5 bases; unmatched junction nucleotides: 7. CDR3 region: CAISESGVGHEQYF. For the CDR3, the DNA is TGTGCCATCAGTGAAAGCGGGGTTGGCCACGAGCAGTACTTC.

This clonotype turned up a few times. V is TRBV28 and J is TRBJ1-2; a weak D match, TRBD1 (6 bases). The CDR3 runs 15 residues. Germline CDR1 and CDR2: MDHEN and SYDVKM. The ends were cut back, 5 bases at V and 1 base at J, with 14 bases in the middle. This chain's CDR3 is CASSLPSQGNYGYTF. CDR3 in DNA: TGTGCCAGCAGTCTACCCTCACAGGGTAACTATGGCTACACCTTC.

This clonotype was recorded many times. The V and J genes are TRBV14 and TRBJ2-7; TRBD1 agrees at 9 bases. With V trimmed by 0 bases and J by 4 bases, 1 base remained unmatched. Per germline, CDR1 SGHDN and CDR2 FVKESK. This CDR3 is 14 amino acids long. Here the CDR3 DNA reads TGTGCCAGCAGCCAAGACGGGACAGGGTACGAGCAGTACTTC. This gives the protein CASSQDGTGYEQYF.

Regarding this clonotype: A read error may be the cause here, since a much bigger clone is one base away. The rearrangement uses TRBV6-6 and TRBJ1-1; 7 positions match TRBD1. The germline CDR1 and CDR2 sequences are MNHNY and SVGAGI (reference sequence). J was trimmed by 7 bases and V by 5 bases; bases with no gene match: 22. This CDR3 comprises 18 residues. This CDR3 is CASSPGQLGPSPPGEAFF. DNA for the CDR3: TGTGCCAGCAGTCCGGGACAGTTGGGCCCTTCGCCTCCCGGTGAAGCTTTCTTT.

This clonotype has ten or more counts. The gene calls are TRBV29-1 and TRBJ2-7; no firm D call. V was shortened by 8 bases and J by 4 bases, with 12 bases between the two germline ends. The CDR3 loop spans 11 amino acids. Germline lookup yields CDR1 SQVTM and CDR2 ANQGSEA. For the CDR3, the DNA is TGCAGCACGTTGATGGGGTACGAGCAGTACTTC. The encoded protein is CSTLMGYEQYF.

This clonotype was counted only a few times. The J gene is TRBJ2-2, the V gene TRBV7-9; TRBD2 is a possible D gene (5 bases). CDR3 size: 15 residues. V was shortened by 4 bases and J by 5 bases, with 14 bases between the two germline ends. CDR1 SEHNR and CDR2 FQNEAQ come from the germline V gene (reference sequence). This CDR3 reads CASSSSQTKTGELFF. The DNA for the CDR3 is TGTGCCAGCAGCTCTAGCCAGACTAAAACCGGGGAGCTGTTTTTT.

The sample holds many counts of this clonotype. The V gene is TRBV7-2, the J gene TRBJ1-6; 10 positions match TRBD1. Germline CDR1 reads SGHTA; CDR2 reads FQGNSA. The CDR3 has 17 residues. V shed 5 bases, J shed 10 bases, and the junction held 14 bases outside the gene matches. For the CDR3, the DNA is TGTGCCAGCAGCGTCGACCACGGACAGGGGGTTGCCTCACCCCTCCACTTT. This translates into CASSVDHGQGVASPLHF. Full variable domain (remainder filled in from reference TRBV7-2 and TRBJ1-6): GAGVSQSPSNKVTEKGKDVELRCDPISGHTALYWYRQSLGQGLEFLIYFQGNSAPDKSGLPSDRFSAERTGGSVSTLTIQRTQQEDSAVYLCASSVDHGQGVASPLHFGNGTRLTVT.